The clone carrying this T cell receptor beta chain appeared many times. Its antigen remains unknown. The source of the sample is a study of CD8+CD57+ T cells in acquired aplastic anemia. Overall study context: DNA recovered from sorted CD4+ and CD8+ cells had a mean of approximately 3 ug. Findings of the study overall: Patients and controls shared some 30 CD8+ CDR3 sequences, highly expressed in patients. Patients showed no significant difference from controls in CD8+ Simpson's diversity.

Researchers used genomic DNA as the template to profile TCR beta VDJ and CDR3. Via MiXCR, TCRdb re-called the reads, giving one row per CDR3 protein. The table lists about 180,000 distinct CDR3 sequences, roughly three fifths of them singletons. The authors sequenced patients whose flow cytometry had shown CD8+CD57+ cell expansion. The CDR3 consists of 15 residues. The junction had 8 bases not matched to a gene; V was cut back by 3 bases and J by 8 bases. Germline values: CDR1 SEHNR, CDR2 FQNEAQ (reference sequence). J is TRBJ2-1 and V is TRBV7-9; 9 nucleotides match TRBD2. This TCR was sampled from a human donor with aplastic anemia. The sequenced sample was sorted CD4+, CD8+, or CD8+CD57+ T cells (not recorded which) from PBMCs. CDR3 DNA: TGTGCCAGCAGCTTGGGCGGGGGGGCCGGGGATGAGCAGTTCTTC. Its protein is CASSLGGGAGDEQFF. The entire variable domain, with the rest obtained from reference TRBV7-9 and TRBJ2-1, is as follows: DTGVSQNPRHKITKRGQNVTFRCDPISEHNRLYWYRQTLGQGPEFLTYFQNEAQLEKSRLLSDRFSAERPKGSFSTLEIQRTEQGDSAMYLCASSLGGGAGDEQFFGPGTRLTVL.